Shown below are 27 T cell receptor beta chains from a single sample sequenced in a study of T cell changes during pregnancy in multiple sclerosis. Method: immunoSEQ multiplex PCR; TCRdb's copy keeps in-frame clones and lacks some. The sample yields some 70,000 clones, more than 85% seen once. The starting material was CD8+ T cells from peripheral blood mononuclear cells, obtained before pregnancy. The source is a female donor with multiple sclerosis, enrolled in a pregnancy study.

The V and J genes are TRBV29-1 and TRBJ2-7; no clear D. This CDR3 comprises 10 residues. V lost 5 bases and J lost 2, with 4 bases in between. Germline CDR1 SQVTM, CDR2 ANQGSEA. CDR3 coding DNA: TGCAGCGTTCTAACCTACGAGCAGTACTTC. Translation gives CSVLTYEQYF.

The CDR3 DNA is TGTGCCAGCAGCGTGGGACAGGGGAGCTACGAGCAGTACTTC. Protein: CASSVGQGSYEQYF. The chain links TRBV11-2 to TRBJ2-7, with TRBD1 matching over 10 bases. Trimming removed 5 bases from V and 3 bases from J; junction bases left unmatched: 4. CDR1 and CDR2 (germline): SGHAT, FQNNGV. The CDR3 length is 14 residues.

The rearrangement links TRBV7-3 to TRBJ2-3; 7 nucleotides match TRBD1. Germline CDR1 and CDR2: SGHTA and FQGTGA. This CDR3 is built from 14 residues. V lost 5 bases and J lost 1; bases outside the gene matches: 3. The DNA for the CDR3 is TGTGCCAGCAGCCTTGGACAGGGCACAGATACGCAGTATTTT. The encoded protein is CASSLGQGTDTQYF. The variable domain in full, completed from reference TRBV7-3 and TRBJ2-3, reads GAGVSQTPSNKVTEKGKYVELRCDPISGHTALYWYRQSLGQGPEFLIYFQGTGAADDSGLPNDRFFAVRPEGSVSTLKIQRTERGDSAVYLCASSLGQGTDTQYFGPGTRLTVL.

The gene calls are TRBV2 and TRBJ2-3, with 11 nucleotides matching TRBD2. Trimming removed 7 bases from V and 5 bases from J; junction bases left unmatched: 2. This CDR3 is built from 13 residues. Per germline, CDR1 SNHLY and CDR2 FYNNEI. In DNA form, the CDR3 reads TGTGCCAGCATCCTAGCGGGGGGAGATACGCAGTATTTT. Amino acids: CASILAGGDTQYF.

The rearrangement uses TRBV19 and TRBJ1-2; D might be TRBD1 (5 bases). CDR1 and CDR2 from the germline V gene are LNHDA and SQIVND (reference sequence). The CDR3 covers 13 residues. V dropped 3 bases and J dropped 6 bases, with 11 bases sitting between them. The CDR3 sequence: CASSMGQVHGYTF. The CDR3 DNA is TGTGCCAGTAGTATGGGGCAGGTACATGGCTACACCTTC.

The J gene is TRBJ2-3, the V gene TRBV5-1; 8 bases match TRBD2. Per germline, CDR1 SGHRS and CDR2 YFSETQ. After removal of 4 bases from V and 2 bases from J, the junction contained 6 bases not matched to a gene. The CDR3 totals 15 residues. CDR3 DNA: TGCGCCAGCAGCCAGCGGGGGCTCTCCACAGATACGCAGTATTTT. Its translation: CASSQRGLSTDTQYF.

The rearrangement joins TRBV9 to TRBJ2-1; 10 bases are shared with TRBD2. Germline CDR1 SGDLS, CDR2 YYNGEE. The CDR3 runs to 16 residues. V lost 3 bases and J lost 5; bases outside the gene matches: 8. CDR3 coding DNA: TGTGCCAGCAGCGCATCAAGCGGGGGGGCCAACAATGAGCAGTTCTTC. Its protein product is CASSASSGGANNEQFF. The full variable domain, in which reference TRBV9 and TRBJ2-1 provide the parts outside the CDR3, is DSGVTQTPKHLITATGQRVTLRCSPRSGDLSVYWYQQSLDQGLQFLIQYYNGEERAKGNILERFSAQQFPDLHSELNLSSLELGDSALYFCASSASSGGANNEQFFGPGTRLTVL.

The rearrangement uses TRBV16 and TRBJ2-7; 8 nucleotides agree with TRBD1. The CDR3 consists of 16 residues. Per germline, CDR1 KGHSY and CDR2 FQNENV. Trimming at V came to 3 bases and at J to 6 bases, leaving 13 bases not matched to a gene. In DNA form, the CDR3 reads TGTGCCAGCAGCCAGGACGTGACAGGGGTAAGGAGCGAGCAGTACTTC. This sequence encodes CASSQDVTGVRSEQYF.

Here the CDR3 reads CASSETSSYEQYF. In DNA, the CDR3 is TGCGCCAGCAGCGAGACTAGCTCCTACGAGCAGTACTTC. This chain links TRBV4-1 with TRBJ2-7; a possible D gene is TRBD2 (6 bases). CDR3 size: 13 residues. Trimming took 5 bases from V and 0 from J, leaving 8 bases between them. Germline lookup yields CDR1 MGHRA and CDR2 YSYEKL.

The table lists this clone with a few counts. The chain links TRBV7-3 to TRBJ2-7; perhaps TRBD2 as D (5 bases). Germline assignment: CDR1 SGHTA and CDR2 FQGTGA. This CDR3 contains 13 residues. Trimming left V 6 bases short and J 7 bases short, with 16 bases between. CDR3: CASSLDGTGEQYF. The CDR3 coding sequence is TGTGCCAGCAGTTTGGACGGAACGGGAGAGCAGTACTTC.

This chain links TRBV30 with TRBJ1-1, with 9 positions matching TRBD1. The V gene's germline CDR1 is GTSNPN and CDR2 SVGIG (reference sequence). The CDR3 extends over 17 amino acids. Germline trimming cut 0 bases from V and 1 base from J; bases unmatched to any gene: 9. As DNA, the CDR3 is TGTGCCTGGAGTGTACGAGGGACAGGGCTTAGGAACACTGAAGCTTTCTTT. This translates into CAWSVRGTGLRNTEAFF. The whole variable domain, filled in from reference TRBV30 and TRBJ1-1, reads SQTIHQWPATLVQPVGSPLSLECTVEGTSNPNLYWYRQAAGRGLQLLFYSVGIGQISSEVPQNLSASRPQDRQFILSSKKLLLSDSGFYLCAWSVRGTGLRNTEAFFGQGTRLTVV.

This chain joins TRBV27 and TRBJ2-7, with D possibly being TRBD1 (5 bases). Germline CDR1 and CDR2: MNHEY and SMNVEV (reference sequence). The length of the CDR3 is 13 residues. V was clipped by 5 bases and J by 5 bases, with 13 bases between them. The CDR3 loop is CASSGQGLNEQYF. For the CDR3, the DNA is TGTGCCAGCAGTGGGCAGGGATTGAACGAGCAGTACTTC.

Here the CDR3 reads CASSGQGFQETQYF. In DNA, the CDR3 is TGTGCCAGTAGTGGACAGGGCTTCCAAGAGACCCAGTACTTC. The chain recombines TRBV19 with TRBJ2-5; 8 bases align to TRBD1. CDR1 and CDR2 (germline): LNHDA, SQIVND (reference sequence). This CDR3 spans 14 amino acids. With V trimmed by 5 bases and J by 1 base, 3 bases remained unmatched.

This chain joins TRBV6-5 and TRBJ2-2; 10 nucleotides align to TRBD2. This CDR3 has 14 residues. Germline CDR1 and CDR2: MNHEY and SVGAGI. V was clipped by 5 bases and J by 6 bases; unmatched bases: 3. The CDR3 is CASSGSGGPGELFF. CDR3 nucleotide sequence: TGTGCCAGCAGTGGTAGCGGGGGGCCCGGGGAGCTGTTTTTT.

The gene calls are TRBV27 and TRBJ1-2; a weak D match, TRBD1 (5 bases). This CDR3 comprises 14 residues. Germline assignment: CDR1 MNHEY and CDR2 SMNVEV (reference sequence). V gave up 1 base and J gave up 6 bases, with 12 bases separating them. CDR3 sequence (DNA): TGTGCCAGCAGTTTATTGGCGGGGGTGGATGGCTACACCTTC. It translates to CASSLLAGVDGYTF.

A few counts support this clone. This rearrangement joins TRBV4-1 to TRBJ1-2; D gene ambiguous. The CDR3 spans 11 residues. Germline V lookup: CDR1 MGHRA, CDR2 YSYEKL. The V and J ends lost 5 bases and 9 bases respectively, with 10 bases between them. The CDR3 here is CASSGGISYTF. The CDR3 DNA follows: TGCGCCAGCAGCGGCGGGATCAGCTACACCTTC.

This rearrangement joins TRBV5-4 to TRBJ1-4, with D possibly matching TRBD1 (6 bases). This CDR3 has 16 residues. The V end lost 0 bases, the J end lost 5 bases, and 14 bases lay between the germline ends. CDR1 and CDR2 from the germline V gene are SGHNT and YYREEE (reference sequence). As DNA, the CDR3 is TGTGCCAGCAGCTTGGTGGGTCTTGGGACAAATGAAAAACTGTTTTTT. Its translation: CASSLVGLGTNEKLFF.

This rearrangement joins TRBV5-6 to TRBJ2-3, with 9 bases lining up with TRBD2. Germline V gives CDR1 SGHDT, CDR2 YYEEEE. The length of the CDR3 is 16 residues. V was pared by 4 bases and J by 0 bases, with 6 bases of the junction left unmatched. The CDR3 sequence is CASSHLLAGSTDTQYF. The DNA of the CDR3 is TGTGCCAGCAGCCACCTACTAGCGGGTAGCACAGATACGCAGTATTTT.

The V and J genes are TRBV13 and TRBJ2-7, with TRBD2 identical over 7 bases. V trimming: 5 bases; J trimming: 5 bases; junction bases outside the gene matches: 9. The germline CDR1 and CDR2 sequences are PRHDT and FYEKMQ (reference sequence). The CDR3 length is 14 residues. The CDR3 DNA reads TGTGCCAGCAGCCCTAGCGGCCTTTCGGACGAGCAGTACTTC. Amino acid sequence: CASSPSGLSDEQYF.

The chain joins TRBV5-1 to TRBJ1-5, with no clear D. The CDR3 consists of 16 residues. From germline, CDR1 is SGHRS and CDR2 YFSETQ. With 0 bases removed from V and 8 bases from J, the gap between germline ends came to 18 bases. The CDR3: CASSLVGGSEVEPQHF. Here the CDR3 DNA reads TGCGCCAGCAGCTTGGTTGGAGGGAGTGAGGTGGAGCCCCAGCATTTT.

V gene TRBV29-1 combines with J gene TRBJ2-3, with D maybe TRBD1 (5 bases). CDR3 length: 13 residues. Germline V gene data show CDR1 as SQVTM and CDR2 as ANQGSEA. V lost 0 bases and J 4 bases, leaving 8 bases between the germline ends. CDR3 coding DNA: TGCAGCGTTGAAGATCAGGGTTCAGATACGCAGTATTTT. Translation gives CSVEDQGSDTQYF.

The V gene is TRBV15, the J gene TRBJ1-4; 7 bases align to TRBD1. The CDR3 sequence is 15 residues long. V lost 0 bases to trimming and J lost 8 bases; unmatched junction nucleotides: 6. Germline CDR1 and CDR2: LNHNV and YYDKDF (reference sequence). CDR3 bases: TGTGCCACCAGCAGAGAATCCGGGACAGTAGAAAAACTGTTTTTT. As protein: CATSRESGTVEKLFF.

CDR3 coding DNA: TGTGCCAGCAGCTTAGAGGGGCCCAACAATCAGCCCCAGCATTTT. Protein sequence: CASSLEGPNNQPQHF. The J gene is TRBJ1-5, the V gene TRBV7-2, with D possibly matching TRBD1 (5 bases). The V and J ends lost 1 base and 3 bases respectively, with 10 bases between them. The CDR3 totals 15 residues. CDR1 is SGHTA and CDR2 is FQGNSA in the germline V gene.

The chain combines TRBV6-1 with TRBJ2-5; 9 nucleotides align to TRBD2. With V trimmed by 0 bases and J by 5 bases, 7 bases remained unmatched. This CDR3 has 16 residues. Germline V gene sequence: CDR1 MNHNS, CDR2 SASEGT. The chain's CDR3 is CASSEAEGGGAETQYF. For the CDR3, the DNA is TGTGCCAGCAGTGAAGCGGAAGGCGGGGGGGCCGAGACCCAGTACTTC.

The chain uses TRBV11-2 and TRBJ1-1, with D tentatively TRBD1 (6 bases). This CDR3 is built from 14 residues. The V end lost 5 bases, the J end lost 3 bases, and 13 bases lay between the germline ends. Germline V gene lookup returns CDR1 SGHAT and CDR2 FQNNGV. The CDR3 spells CASSTRTVYTEAFF. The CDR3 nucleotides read TGTGCCAGCAGCACCCGGACAGTATACACTGAAGCTTTCTTT.

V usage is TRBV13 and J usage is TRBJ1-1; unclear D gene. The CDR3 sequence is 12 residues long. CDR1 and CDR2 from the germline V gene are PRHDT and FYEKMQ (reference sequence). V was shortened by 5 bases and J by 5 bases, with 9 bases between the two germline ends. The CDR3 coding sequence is TGTGCCAGCAGCCGCGGTCAAACTGAAGCTTTCTTT. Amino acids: CASSRGQTEAFF.

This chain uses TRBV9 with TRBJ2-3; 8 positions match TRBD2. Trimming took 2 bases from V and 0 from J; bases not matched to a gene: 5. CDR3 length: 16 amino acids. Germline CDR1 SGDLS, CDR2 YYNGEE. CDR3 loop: CASSVFSGESTDTQYF. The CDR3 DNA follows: TGTGCCAGCAGCGTCTTTAGCGGGGAAAGCACAGATACGCAGTATTTT.